The T cell receptor (beta chain) described here comes from a study of cytomegalovirus exposure and HLA in healthy donors. Findings and caveats of the study: Later examination showed HLA-associated TCR beta chains had greater clonal expansion than equally common others. Altogether, some 170 TCR beta chains were recorded as cytomegalovirus-associated. Later analysis demonstrated an association between a missense DCLRE1C variant and TCR beta V- and J-gene trimming.

Donors in the study were healthy people who gave bone marrow. PCR involved 60 Vbeta and 13 Jbeta primers. Sequencing was performed with immunoSEQ multiplex PCR; in TCRdb, only in-frame clones are kept and a portion is missing. The data show over 150,000 clones, roughly 83% seen once. The CDR3 spans 15 residues. Trimming cost V 3 bases and J 2 bases; bases outside gene matches: 3. CDR1 and CDR2 (germline): LNHDA, SQIVND (reference sequence). As for this clone: Its antigen is unidentified.

Material for sequencing was PBMCs. The receptor was isolated from a man in his thirties or forties in good health and CMV-seropositive. The genes are TRBV19 and TRBJ2-7; 11 positions match TRBD2. The CDR3 is CASSMGLADAYEQYF. CDR3 bases: TGTGCCAGTAGTATGGGACTAGCGGACGCCTACGAGCAGTACTTC.